Listed here are 30 T cell receptor beta chains from one sample, sequenced in a study of shared clonotypes between healthy human individuals. Naive CD8 cells, CD45RO-negative and positively selected for CCR7, excluded terminally differentiated effector memory CD45RA+ cells. Produced via immunoSEQ multiplex PCR; TCRdb's table is partial and in-frame only. In the table there are approximately 600,000 clones, roughly 96% of which are singletons. The source material was naive CD8+ T cells sorted from blood. The receptors here all came from a woman aged 25 to 39 in good health.

This rearrangement joins TRBV7-9 to TRBJ1-4; tentative D call: TRBD1 (5 bases). Deletions cut 0 bases from V and 2 bases from J, with 7 bases between. In germline, CDR1 is SEHNR, CDR2 FQNEAQ (reference sequence). The CDR3 is 15 residues long. CDR3 region: CASSLAWGTNEKLFF. Here the CDR3 DNA reads TGTGCCAGCAGCTTAGCTTGGGGGACTAATGAAAAACTGTTTTTT.

The gene calls are TRBV27 and TRBJ2-7, with unresolved D. This CDR3 has 13 amino acids. Germline CDR1 is MNHEY and CDR2 is SMNVEV (reference sequence). V was cut by 5 bases and J by 2 bases, with 10 bases left in between. The CDR3 spells CASSPDATYEQYF. The CDR3 DNA follows: TGTGCCAGCAGTCCCGACGCGACCTACGAGCAGTACTTC.

This sequence joins TRBV11-2 and TRBJ2-1; 8 bases are a match to TRBD2. This CDR3 comprises 15 residues. V lost 4 bases, J lost 6 bases, and 8 bases stayed unmatched. In germline, CDR1 is SGHAT, CDR2 FQNNGV. This CDR3 reads CASSSIKGLVNEQFF. The CDR3, as DNA: TGTGCCAGCAGCTCAATCAAGGGACTAGTCAATGAGCAGTTCTTC.

This chain joins TRBV27 and TRBJ2-7, with 8 positions matching TRBD2. With 5 bases clipped from V and 4 bases from J, the junction kept 7 bases outside the gene matches. CDR3 length: 14 residues. The germline CDR1 and CDR2 sequences are MNHEY and SMNVEV (reference sequence). CDR3 nucleotide sequence: TGTGCCAGCAGTGAACGGACTAGCATTTACGAGCAGTACTTC. Protein: CASSERTSIYEQYF.

Comments on this clone: Other nucleotide sequences in the sample specify the same CDR3. The J gene is TRBJ1-1, the V gene TRBV4-1, with no clear D. CDR3 length: 14 amino acids. Germline values: CDR1 MGHRA, CDR2 YSYEKL. The V end was cut by 2 bases, the J end by 0 bases, with 7 bases between. CDR3 sequence: CASSQSGMNTEAFF. In DNA, the CDR3 is TGCGCCAGCAGCCAATCCGGGATGAACACTGAAGCTTTCTTT.

The count of this clone is one. V usage is TRBV6-5 and J usage is TRBJ2-1; 11 nucleotides agree with TRBD1. Germline V CDR1 and CDR2: MNHEY, SVGAGI. Losses at the gene ends were 6 bases for V and 9 bases for J; bases not matched to a gene: 4. The CDR3 has 13 amino acids. CDR3 DNA: TGTGCCAGCAGCTGGGACAGGGGGGTTGAGCAGTTCTTC. This codes for CASSWDRGVEQFF.

The rearrangement uses TRBV7-2 and TRBJ2-7; D uncertain. CDR1 SGHTA and CDR2 FQGNSA come from the germline V gene. The CDR3 length is 14 residues. Trimming removed 1 base at V and 3 bases at J, with 10 bases between. The CDR3 is CASSLGAKYYEQYF. In nucleotides, the CDR3 is TGTGCCAGCAGCTTAGGAGCCAAGTACTACGAGCAGTACTTC.

The chain couples TRBV7-8 to TRBJ2-3; 8 bases agree with TRBD1. The CDR3 loop spans 17 amino acids. Trimming took 5 bases from V and 0 from J; bases not matched to a gene: 10. The V gene's germline CDR1 is SGHVS and CDR2 FQNEAQ. The DNA of the CDR3 is TGTGCCAGCAGCGAATGGGACAGGCCCTCTAGCACAGATACGCAGTATTTT. Encoded protein: CASSEWDRPSSTDTQYF.

V usage is TRBV5-4 and J usage is TRBJ2-7, with TRBD1 identical over 8 bases. CDR3 length: 14 amino acids. From germline, CDR1 is SGHNT and CDR2 YYREEE (reference sequence). Trimming at V came to 5 bases and at J to 4 bases, leaving 8 bases not matched to a gene. CDR3 in amino acids: CASSSGGAGYEQYF. In nucleotides, the CDR3 is TGTGCCAGCAGTTCAGGGGGCGCGGGGTACGAGCAGTACTTC. Variable domain in full (rest from reference TRBV5-4 and TRBJ2-7): ETGVTQSPTHLIKTRGQQVTLRCSSQSGHNTVSWYQQALGQGPQFIFQYYREEENGRGNFPPRFSGLQFPNYSSELNVNALELDDSALYLCASSSGGAGYEQYFGPGTRLTVT.

The chain carries TRBV14 and TRBJ2-1, with 11 bases identical to TRBD2. J was trimmed by 0 bases and V by 2 bases; bases with no gene match: 12. The germline CDR1 and CDR2 sequences are SGHDN and FVKESK. The CDR3 extends over 20 amino acids. The DNA of the CDR3 is TGTGCCAGCAGCCAACGTATAGCGGGAGGGCCCCCGAGCTCCTACAATGAGCAGTTCTTC. This codes for CASSQRIAGGPPSSYNEQFF.

This chain links TRBV27 with TRBJ2-7, with 10 bases identical to TRBD1. The germline CDR1 and CDR2 sequences are MNHEY and SMNVEV (reference sequence). CDR3 length: 14 amino acids. The junction had 5 bases not matched to a gene; V was cut back by 9 bases and J by 0 bases. The CDR3 spells CASQDRGPSYEQYF. The CDR3 DNA is TGTGCCAGTCAAGACAGGGGGCCCTCCTACGAGCAGTACTTC.

The chain employs TRBV5-6 and TRBJ2-1; TRBD1 might be the D (5 bases). This CDR3 comprises 16 residues. The germline CDR1 and CDR2 sequences are SGHDT and YYEEEE. Trimming took off 3 bases at V and 10 bases at J, with 23 bases between the two ends. The CDR3 DNA sequence: TGTGCCAGCAGCTCCGGACCTAGAAGGGGTTTTCAAGAGCAGTTCTTC. It yields the protein CASSSGPRRGFQEQFF.

The chain recombines TRBV30 with TRBJ1-1, with unresolved D. Trimming left V 2 bases short and J 11 bases short, with 15 bases between. The germline V gene has CDR1 GTSNPN and CDR2 SVGIG (reference sequence). The CDR3 covers 12 residues. The CDR3 protein is CAWSTDFRQAFF. CDR3 sequence (DNA): TGTGCCTGGAGTACGGACTTCCGGCAGGCTTTCTTT.

CDR3 protein: CASSLMVGGPHNEQFF. The CDR3 bases are TGTGCCAGCAGCTTAATGGTGGGAGGGCCACACAATGAGCAGTTCTTC. The J gene is TRBJ2-1, the V gene TRBV11-2; 7 positions agree with TRBD2. The CDR3 has 16 amino acids. Per the germline V gene, CDR1 is SGHAT and CDR2 is FQNNGV. V shed 2 bases, J shed 5 bases, and the junction held 9 bases outside the gene matches. The complete variable domain, with remaining parts taken from reference TRBV11-2 and TRBJ2-1, reads EAGVAQSPRYKIIEKRQSVAFWCNPISGHATLYWYQQILGQGPKLLIQFQNNGVVDDSQLPKDRFSAERLKGVDSTLKIQPAKLEDSAVYLCASSLMVGGPHNEQFFGPGTRLTVL.

This chain links TRBV10-1 with TRBJ2-5, with TRBD2 matching over 8 bases. The end of the DNA is better explained by TRBJ2-7, so the J call may be wrong. The germline gives CDR1 WNHNN, CDR2 SYGVQD (reference sequence). There are 13 residues in the CDR3. The CDR3 loop reads CASSEAGADEQYF. CDR3 nucleotide sequence: TGCGCCAGCAGTGAAGCGGGGGCGGACGAGCAGTACTTC.

This clone was counted a single time. This rearrangement joins TRBV5-1 to TRBJ2-5, with 8 bases that match TRBD2. The germline V gene encodes CDR1 SGHRS and CDR2 YFSETQ. V trimming: 0 bases; J trimming: 5 bases; junction bases outside the gene matches: 9. The CDR3 has 16 amino acids. The DNA for the CDR3 is TGCGCCAGCAGCTTGGGATCGGGAGGGCTGAAGGAGACCCAGTACTTC. Its protein product is CASSLGSGGLKETQYF.

The J gene is TRBJ2-2, the V gene TRBV27; the D is unclear. The CDR3 extends over 15 amino acids. V was clipped by 0 bases and J by 6 bases, with 11 bases between them. The germline gives CDR1 MNHEY, CDR2 SMNVEV (reference sequence). CDR3 in amino acids: CASSLSYRTPGELFF. DNA of the CDR3: TGTGCCAGCAGTTTATCATATCGGACCCCCGGGGAGCTGTTTTTT.

The chain couples TRBV7-9 to TRBJ2-5; D gene uncertain. Germline CDR1 SEHNR, CDR2 FQNEAQ (reference sequence). V was clipped by 4 bases and J by 3 bases, with 15 bases between them. CDR3 length equals 15 residues. The CDR3 sequence is CASSSPGGRKETQYF. CDR3 nucleotide sequence: TGTGCCAGCAGCTCCCCGGGTGGCAGGAAAGAGACCCAGTACTTC.

The rearrangement uses TRBV6-5 and TRBJ2-1; TRBD2 matches 14 bases. Germline lookup yields CDR1 MNHEY and CDR2 SVGAGI. CDR3 size: 14 residues. After removal of 9 bases from V and 9 bases from J, the junction contained 7 bases not matched to a gene. The CDR3: CASRIGLAGGEQFF. CDR3 nucleotide sequence: TGTGCCAGTCGAATTGGACTAGCGGGAGGTGAGCAGTTCTTC.

The chain combines TRBV7-9 with TRBJ2-5; 8 bases fit TRBD1. The CDR3 has 16 amino acids. The germline CDR1 and CDR2 sequences are SEHNR and FQNEAQ (reference sequence). V was pared by 5 bases and J by 5 bases, with 13 bases of the junction left unmatched. This CDR3 is CASSPPAGGSRETQYF. In DNA, the CDR3 is TGTGCCAGCAGCCCCCCCGCAGGGGGCTCGAGGGAGACCCAGTACTTC.

This sequence joins TRBV13 and TRBJ1-2, with a weak D call TRBD1 (6 bases). CDR3 length: 17 residues. V was trimmed by 7 bases and J by 6 bases, leaving 27 bases between them. Germline V lookup: CDR1 PRHDT, CDR2 FYEKMQ (reference sequence). The CDR3 protein is CASNKRGANLLSNGYTF. DNA of the CDR3: TGTGCCAGCAACAAACGGGGGGCAAATCTATTGAGTAATGGCTACACCTTC.

This rearrangement joins TRBV28 to TRBJ1-5; D gene unclear. The V and J ends lost 4 bases and 9 bases respectively, with 13 bases between them. The CDR3 loop spans 13 amino acids. Looked up from germline, CDR1 is MDHEN and CDR2 is SYDVKM. The CDR3 region is CASSSHEEPPQHF. CDR3 in DNA: TGTGCCAGCAGTTCCCACGAGGAACCGCCCCAGCATTTT.

V and J are TRBV11-2 and TRBJ2-5; 8 bases are a match to TRBD2. The J call is in doubt because the DNA end fits TRBJ2-7 better. Germline CDR1 SGHAT, CDR2 FQNNGV. The CDR3 covers 17 residues. The CDR3 sequence is CASSSRGRTSPGYEQYF. In DNA, the CDR3 is TGTGCCAGCAGCTCCCGAGGAAGGACTAGCCCCGGATACGAGCAGTACTTC.

This chain connects TRBV5-6 to TRBJ2-7; D ambiguous. Germline values: CDR1 SGHDT, CDR2 YYEEEE. The CDR3 sequence is 11 residues long. V shed 3 bases and J shed 3 bases, with 4 bases lying between them. CDR3 region: CASSSDYEQYF. The CDR3 DNA reads as TGTGCCAGCAGCTCGGACTACGAGCAGTACTTC.

V and J are TRBV5-8 and TRBJ2-7; no clear D. Trimming shortened V by 7 bases and J by 4 bases, and 15 bases separated the two germline ends. Germline loops: CDR1 SGHTS, CDR2 YDEGEE. The CDR3 length is 13 residues. CDR3 amino acids: CASPGQRIYEQYF. The CDR3 DNA is TGTGCCAGCCCCGGTCAGAGAATTTACGAGCAGTACTTC. Variable domain in full (rest from reference TRBV5-8 and TRBJ2-7): EAGVTQSPTHLIKTRGQQATLRCSPISGHTSVYWYQQALGLGLQFLLWYDEGEERNRGNFPPRFSGRQFPNYSSELNVNALELEDSALYLCASPGQRIYEQYFGPGTRLTVT.

V and J are TRBV2 and TRBJ2-1; possibly TRBD2 for D (5 bases). The CDR3 sequence is 13 residues long. The V end was cut by 8 bases, the J end by 5 bases, with 13 bases between. Germline V gives CDR1 SNHLY, CDR2 FYNNEI. The CDR3 is CASGLRTNNEQFF. The CDR3 DNA reads TGTGCCAGCGGACTTCGCACCAACAATGAGCAGTTCTTC.

This chain uses TRBV4-2 with TRBJ2-2, with TRBD2 matching 8 bases. The J segment lost 5 bases and the V segment lost 4 bases, leaving 9 bases of the junction unmatched. CDR1 is LGHNA, CDR2 YNFKEQ, per germline. This CDR3 is 16 amino acids long. In DNA, the CDR3 is TGTGCCAGCAGCCGACCCAGCGGGAGAGGGACCGGGGAGCTGTTTTTT. Amino acids: CASSRPSGRGTGELFF.

This chain links TRBV5-4 with TRBJ2-2, with 8 bases identical to TRBD2. V was clipped by 4 bases and J by 8 bases; unmatched bases: 16. The CDR3 loop spans 17 amino acids. Germline CDR1 reads SGHNT; CDR2 reads YYREEE (reference sequence). Here the CDR3 reads CASSLIVVAGSGGELFF. DNA of the CDR3: TGTGCCAGCAGCCTAATTGTAGTAGCGGGATCTGGGGGGGAGCTGTTTTTT.

The V gene is TRBV27, the J gene TRBJ2-2; 8 bases are shared with TRBD2. V was clipped by 6 bases and J by 3 bases; unmatched bases: 9. Germline V gene data show CDR1 as MNHEY and CDR2 as SMNVEV (reference sequence). CDR3 length: 16 amino acids. The CDR3 sequence is CASSPSAGEYTGELFF. The DNA for the CDR3 is TGTGCCAGCAGCCCGTCAGCGGGAGAATACACCGGGGAGCTGTTTTTT.

This chain links TRBV10-1 with TRBJ2-7; maybe TRBD2 (6 bases). This CDR3 comprises 14 residues. The germline gives CDR1 WNHNN, CDR2 SYGVQD (reference sequence). Trimming cost V 2 bases and J 3 bases, with 11 bases left between them. CDR3 nucleotides: TGCGCCAGCAGTGAGGGGAGGAGAGGCTACGAGCAGTACTTC. It yields the protein CASSEGRRGYEQYF.